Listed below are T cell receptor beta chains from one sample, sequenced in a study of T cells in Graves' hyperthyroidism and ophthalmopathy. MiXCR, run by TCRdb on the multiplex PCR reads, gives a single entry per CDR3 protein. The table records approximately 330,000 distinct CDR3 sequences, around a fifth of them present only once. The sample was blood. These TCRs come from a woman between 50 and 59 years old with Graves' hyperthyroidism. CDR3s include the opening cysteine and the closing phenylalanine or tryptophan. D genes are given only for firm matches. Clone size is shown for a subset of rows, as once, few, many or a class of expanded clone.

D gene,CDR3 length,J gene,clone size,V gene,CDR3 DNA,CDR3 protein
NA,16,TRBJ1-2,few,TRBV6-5,TGTGCCAGCAGTTACTCGGGCCGGCCTATGTCGGGTGGCTACACCTTC,CASSYSGRPMSGGYTF
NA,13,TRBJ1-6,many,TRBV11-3,TGTGCCAGCAGAGTAAACAGCAATTCACCCCTCCACTTT,CASRVNSNSPLHF
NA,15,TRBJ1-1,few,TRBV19,TGTGCCAGTAGTGCTCGGGGCCTAGCGAACACTGAAGCTTTCTTT,CASSARGLANTEAFF
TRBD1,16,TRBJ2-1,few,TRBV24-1,TGTGCCACCAGTGCGGTAGGGGGCTATGGGTACAATGAGCAGTTCTTC,CATSAVGGYGYNEQFF
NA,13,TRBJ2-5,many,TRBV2,TGTGCCAGCACCGGCAGGAACGGAGAGACCCAGTACTTC,CASTGRNGETQYF
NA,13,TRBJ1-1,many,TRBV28,TGTGCCAGCAGTCTAAGGAGTGTCACTGAAGCTTTCTTT,CASSLRSVTEAFF
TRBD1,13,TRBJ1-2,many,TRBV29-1,TGCAGCGTTGAAGCCTCCGGACAGGCACTGTTCACCTTC,CSVEASGQALFTF
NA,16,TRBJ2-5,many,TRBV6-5,TGTGCCAGCAGTTACTCCTCGGGGGGCACTCAAGAGACCCAGTACTTC,CASSYSSGGTQETQYF
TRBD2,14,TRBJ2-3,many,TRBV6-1,TGTGCCAGTAGAACTAGCGGGAGAAAAGATACGCAGTATTTT,CASRTSGRKDTQYF
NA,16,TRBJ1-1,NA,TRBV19,TGTGCCAGCATACACAGGGCCCAGGGCTTGAACACTGAAGCTTTCTTT,CASIHRAQGLNTEAFF
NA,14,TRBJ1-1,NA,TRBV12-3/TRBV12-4,TGTGCCAGCAGTTCTACAGATACGAACACTGAAGCTTTCTTT,CASSSTDTNTEAFF
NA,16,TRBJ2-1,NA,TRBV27,TGTGCCAGCAGTTTATCAACTAGCCCACCATACAATGAGCAGTTCTTC,CASSLSTSPPYNEQFF
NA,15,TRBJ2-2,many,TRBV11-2,TGTGCCAGCAGCTTAGTGGGGTCGAACACCGGGGAGCTGTTTTTT,CASSLVGSNTGELFF
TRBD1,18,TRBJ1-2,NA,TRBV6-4,TGTGCCAGCAGTGAAAGTTGGGACAGGGGCCACTATAACTATGGCTACACCTTC,CASSESWDRGHYNYGYTF
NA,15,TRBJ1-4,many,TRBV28,TGTGCCAGCAGTTTACCCGGGACCGTAAATGAAAAACTGTTTTTT,CASSLPGTVNEKLFF
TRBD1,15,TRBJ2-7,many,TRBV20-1,TGCAGTGCTAGAGATGACAGGGTCTCAGCCTACGAGCAGTACTTC,CSARDDRVSAYEQYF
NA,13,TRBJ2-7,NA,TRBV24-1,TGTGCCACCAGTGATTCGATCAACTACAAGCAGTACTTC,CATSDSINYKQYF
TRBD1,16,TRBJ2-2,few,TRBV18,TGTGCCAGCTCACCAGGACAGGGTGAGGTCACCGGGGAGCTGTTTTTT,CASSPGQGEVTGELFF
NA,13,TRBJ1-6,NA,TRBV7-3,TGTGCCAGCAGCTTACCGCAGAATTCACCCCTCCACTTT,CASSLPQNSPLHF
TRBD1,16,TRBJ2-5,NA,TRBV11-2,TGTGCCAGCAGCTTAGGGGACAGGGGGGGGCAAGAGACCCAGTACTTC,CASSLGDRGGQETQYF
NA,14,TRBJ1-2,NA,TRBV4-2,TGTGCCAGCAGCCAATCCAATAGGGGATATGGCTACACCTTC,CASSQSNRGYGYTF
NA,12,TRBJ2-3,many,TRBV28,TGTGCCAGCACCCCGGAAAAAGATACGCAGTATTTT,CASTPEKDTQYF
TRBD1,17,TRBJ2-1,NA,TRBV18,TGTGCCAGCTCACCAGTCGGACAGGGTTATGAGGACAATGAGCAGTTCTTC,CASSPVGQGYEDNEQFF
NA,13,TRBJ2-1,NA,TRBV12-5,TGTGCTAGTGGTTCCGGTTCCGGGGCGAAGCAGTTCTTC,CASGSGSGAKQFF
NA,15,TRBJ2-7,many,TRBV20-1,TGCAGTGCTAGAGATCCCGACTATAACTCCTACGAGCAGTACTTC,CSARDPDYNSYEQYF
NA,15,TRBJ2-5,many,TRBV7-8,TGTGCCAGCAGCTTATCCTCGTTAGCGAGCGAGACCCAGTACTTC,CASSLSSLASETQYF
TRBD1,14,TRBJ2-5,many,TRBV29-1,TGCAGCGTTTTGGGACAGGGTGGTCGGGAGACCCAGTACTTC,CSVLGQGGRETQYF
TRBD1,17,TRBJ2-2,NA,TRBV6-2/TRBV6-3,TGTGCCAGCAGTTATTCTGGGACAGGGGAAAACACCGGGGAGCTGTTTTTT,CASSYSGTGENTGELFF
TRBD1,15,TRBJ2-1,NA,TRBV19,TGTGCCAGTAGTATTCAGGGGGCGGGTTACAATGAGCAGTTCTTC,CASSIQGAGYNEQFF
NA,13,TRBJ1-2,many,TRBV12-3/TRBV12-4,TGTGCCAGCAGATCCCCAGGGGTCTATGGCTACACCTTC,CASRSPGVYGYTF
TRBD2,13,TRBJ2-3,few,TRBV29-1,TGCAGCGTTCAGCGGGGGAACGCAGATACGCAGTATTTT,CSVQRGNADTQYF
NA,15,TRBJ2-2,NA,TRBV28,TGTGCCAGCAGTCCGCGGACTTGGACCACCGGGGAGCTGTTTTTT,CASSPRTWTTGELFF
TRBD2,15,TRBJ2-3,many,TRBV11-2,TGTGCCAGCAGCTCCCTTAGCGGGAGAGGAGATACGCAGTATTTT,CASSSLSGRGDTQYF
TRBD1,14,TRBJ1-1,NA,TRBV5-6,TGTGCCAGCAGCTGGTCTTTCCGGGACAGGCAAGCTTTCTTT,CASSWSFRDRQAFF
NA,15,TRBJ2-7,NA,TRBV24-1,TGTGCCACCAGTGATTTGGGGCGGGCAGTCGGAGGGCAGTACTTC,CATSDLGRAVGGQYF
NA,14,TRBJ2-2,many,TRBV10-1,TGCGCCAGCAGTGAAAGGGGGTTCACCGGGGAGCTGTTTTTT,CASSERGFTGELFF
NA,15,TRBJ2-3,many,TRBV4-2,TGTGCCAGCAGCCAATCTACTAGTACGGCAGATACGCAGTATTTT,CASSQSTSTADTQYF
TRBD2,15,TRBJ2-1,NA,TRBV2,TGTGCCAGCAGCCGCCCTACTAGCGGGAGCGCCGAGCAGTTCTTC,CASSRPTSGSAEQFF
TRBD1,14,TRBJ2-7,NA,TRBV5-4,TGTGCCAGCAGCTTGACAGGGGTGAACTACGAGCAGTACTTC,CASSLTGVNYEQYF
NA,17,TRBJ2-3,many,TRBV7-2,TGTGCCAGCAGCTTAAGGCCCCCAGACTGGAGCACAGATACGCAGTATTTT,CASSLRPPDWSTDTQYF
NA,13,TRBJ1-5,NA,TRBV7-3,TGTGCCAGCAGCGCCACGACAGATCAGCCCCAGCATTTT,CASSATTDQPQHF
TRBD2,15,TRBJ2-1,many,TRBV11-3,TGTGCCAGCAGCTCCAGACTAGCGGGAGTCGGTGAGCAGTTCTTC,CASSSRLAGVGEQFF
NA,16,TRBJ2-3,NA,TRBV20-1,TGCAGTGCTAGAGATCCCAGCGGACCCTGCACAGATACGCAGTATTTT,CSARDPSGPCTDTQYF
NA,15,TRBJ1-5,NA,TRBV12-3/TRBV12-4,TGTGCCAGCAGTTCGGACAGTTCTAGCAATCAGCCCCAGCATTTT,CASSSDSSSNQPQHF
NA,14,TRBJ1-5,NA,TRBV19,TGTGCCAGTAGTAAGTTGGTCAGCAATCAGCTCCAGCATTTT,CASSKLVSNQLQHF
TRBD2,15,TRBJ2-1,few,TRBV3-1,TGTGCCAGCAGGGTAGCGGGTGGGTCTAACAATGAGCAGTTCTTC,CASRVAGGSNNEQFF
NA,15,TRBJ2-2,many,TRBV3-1,TGTGCCAGCAGCTCCGGGACAACGAACACCGGGGAGCTGTTTTTT,CASSSGTTNTGELFF
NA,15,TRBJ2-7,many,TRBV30,TGTGCCTGGAGTGGTGGAGTGGGGGGTCCCCCCGAGCAGTACTTC,CAWSGGVGGPPEQYF
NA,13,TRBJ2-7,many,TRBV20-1,TGCAGTGCTAGGACGGGTAGCTCCTACGAGCAGTACTTC,CSARTGSSYEQYF
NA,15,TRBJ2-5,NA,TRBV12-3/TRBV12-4,TGTGCCATCCTCGTGGGTCGCGCTTCGGGGCAGACCCAGTACTTC,CAILVGRASGQTQYF
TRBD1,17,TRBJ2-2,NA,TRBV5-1,TGCGCCAGCAGCTTAACCCCGGGACAGGGACCCAGTGGGGAGCTGTTTTTT,CASSLTPGQGPSGELFF
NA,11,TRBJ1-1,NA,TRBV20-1,TGCAGTGCTAGTCCAGGGGCGCAAGCTTTCTTT,CSASPGAQAFF
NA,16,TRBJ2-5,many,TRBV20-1,TGCAGTGCTAGAGCCCTTCAGTTTAGCGGACAAGAGACCCAGTACTTC,CSARALQFSGQETQYF
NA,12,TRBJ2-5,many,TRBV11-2,TGTGCCAGCAGCCCCTTTAGAGAGACCCAGTACTTC,CASSPFRETQYF